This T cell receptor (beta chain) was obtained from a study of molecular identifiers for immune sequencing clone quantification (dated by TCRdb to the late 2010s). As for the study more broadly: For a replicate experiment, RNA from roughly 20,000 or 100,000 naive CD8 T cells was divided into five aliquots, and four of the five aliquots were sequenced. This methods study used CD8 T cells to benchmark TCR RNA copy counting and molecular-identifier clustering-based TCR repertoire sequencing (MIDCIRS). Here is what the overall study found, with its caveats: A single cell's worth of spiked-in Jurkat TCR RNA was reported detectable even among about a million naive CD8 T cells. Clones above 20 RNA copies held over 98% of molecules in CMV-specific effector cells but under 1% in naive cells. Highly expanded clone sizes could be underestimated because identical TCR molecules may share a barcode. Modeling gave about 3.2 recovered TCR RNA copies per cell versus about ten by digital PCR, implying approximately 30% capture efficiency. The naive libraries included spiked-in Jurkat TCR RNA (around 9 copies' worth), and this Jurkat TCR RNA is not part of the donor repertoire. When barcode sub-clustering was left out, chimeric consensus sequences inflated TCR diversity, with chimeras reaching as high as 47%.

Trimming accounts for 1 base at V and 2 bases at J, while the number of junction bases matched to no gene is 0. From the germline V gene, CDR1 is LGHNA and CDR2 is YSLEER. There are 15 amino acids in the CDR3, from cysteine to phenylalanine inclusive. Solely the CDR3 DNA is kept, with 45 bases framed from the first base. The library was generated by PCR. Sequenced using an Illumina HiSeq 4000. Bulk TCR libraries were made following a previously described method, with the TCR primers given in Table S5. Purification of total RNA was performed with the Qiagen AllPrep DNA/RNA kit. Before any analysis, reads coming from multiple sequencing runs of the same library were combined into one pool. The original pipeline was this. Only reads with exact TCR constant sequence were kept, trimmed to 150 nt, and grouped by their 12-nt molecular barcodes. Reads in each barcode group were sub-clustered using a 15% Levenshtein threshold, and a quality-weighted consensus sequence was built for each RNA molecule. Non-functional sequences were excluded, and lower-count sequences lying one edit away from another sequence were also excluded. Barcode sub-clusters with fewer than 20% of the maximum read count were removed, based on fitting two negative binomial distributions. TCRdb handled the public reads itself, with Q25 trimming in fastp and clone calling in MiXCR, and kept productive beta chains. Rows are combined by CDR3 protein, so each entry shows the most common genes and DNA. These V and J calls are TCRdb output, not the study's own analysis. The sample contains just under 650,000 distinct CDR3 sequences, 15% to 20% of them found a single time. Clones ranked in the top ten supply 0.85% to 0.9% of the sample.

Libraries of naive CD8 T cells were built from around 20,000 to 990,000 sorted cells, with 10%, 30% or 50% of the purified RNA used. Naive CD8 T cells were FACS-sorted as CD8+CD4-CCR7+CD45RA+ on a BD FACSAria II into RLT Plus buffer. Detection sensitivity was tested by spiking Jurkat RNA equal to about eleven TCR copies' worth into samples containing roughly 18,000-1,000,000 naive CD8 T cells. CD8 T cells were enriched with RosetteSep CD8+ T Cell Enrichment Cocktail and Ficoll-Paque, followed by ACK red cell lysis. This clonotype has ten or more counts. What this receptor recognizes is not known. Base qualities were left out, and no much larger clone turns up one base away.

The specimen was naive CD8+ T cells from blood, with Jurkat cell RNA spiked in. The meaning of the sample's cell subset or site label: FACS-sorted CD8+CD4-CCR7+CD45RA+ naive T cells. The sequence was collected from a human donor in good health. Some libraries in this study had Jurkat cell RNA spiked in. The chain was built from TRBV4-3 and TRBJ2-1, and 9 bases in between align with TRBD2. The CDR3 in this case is CASSQGTSAYNEQFF. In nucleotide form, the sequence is TGCGCCAGCAGCCAAGGGACTAGCGCCTACAATGAGCAGTTCTTC.